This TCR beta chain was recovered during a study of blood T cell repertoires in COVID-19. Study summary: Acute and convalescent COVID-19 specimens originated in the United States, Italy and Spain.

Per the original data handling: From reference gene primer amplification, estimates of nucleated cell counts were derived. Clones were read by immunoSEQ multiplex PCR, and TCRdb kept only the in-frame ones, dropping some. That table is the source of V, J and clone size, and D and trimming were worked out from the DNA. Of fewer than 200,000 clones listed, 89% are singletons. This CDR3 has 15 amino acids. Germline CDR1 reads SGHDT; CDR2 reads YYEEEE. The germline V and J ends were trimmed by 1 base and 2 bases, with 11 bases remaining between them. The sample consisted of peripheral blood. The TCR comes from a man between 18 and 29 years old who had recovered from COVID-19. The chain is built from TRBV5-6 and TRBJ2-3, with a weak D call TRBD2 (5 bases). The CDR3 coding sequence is TGTGCCAGCAGCTTGCTATCCGGGGACACAGATACGCAGTATTTT. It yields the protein CASSLLSGDTDTQYF.